The 4 T cell receptor beta chains given below trace back to one sample, sequenced in a study of beta chain features in type 1 diabetes. cDNA synthesis used the whole RNA isolate, giving expressed TCRB sequences. The protocol was immunoSEQ multiplex PCR, while the TCRdb copy is restricted to in-frame clones and leaves out a portion. This sample has more than 300,000 clones; roughly 8% occur once, and the top ten carry under 0.5%. The specimen sequenced was central memory CD4+ T cells from blood. The receptors were sampled from a woman aged 18-30 years in good health.

The rearrangement joins TRBV7-2 to TRBJ1-2; maybe TRBD1 (6 bases). Trimming took off 4 bases at V and 5 bases at J, with 11 bases between the two ends. CDR1 and CDR2 from the germline V gene are SGHTA and FQGNSA. The CDR3 sequence is 13 residues long. CDR3 coding DNA: TGTGCCAGCAGCTCCGAAAGGGGGTATGGCTACACCTTC. It specifies CASSSERGYGYTF.

The chain combines TRBV7-3 with TRBJ2-2, with D perhaps given as TRBD1 or TRBD2 (5 bases each). Germline values: CDR1 SGHTA, CDR2 FQGTGA. The CDR3 consists of 15 residues. Trimming stripped 2 bases from V and 1 base from J, with 8 bases between. The CDR3 bases are TGTGCCAGCAGCTTACGGGACCAGAACACCGGGGAGCTGTTTTTT. Translated: CASSLRDQNTGELFF.

The chain links TRBV27 to TRBJ2-7; D is unclear. V was cut by 4 bases and J by 7 bases, with 20 bases left in between. Germline V CDR1 and CDR2: MNHEY, SMNVEV (reference sequence). The CDR3 length is 15 residues. The CDR3 DNA reads as TGTGCCAGCAGTTATGCCTACAGATCAACCGGGGAGCAGTACTTC. Its translation is CASSYAYRSTGEQYF.

This rearrangement joins TRBV18 to TRBJ2-7, with D possibly being TRBD2 (6 bases). Trimming took 0 bases from V and 0 from J, leaving 12 bases between them. Germline lookup yields CDR1 KGHSH and CDR2 LQKENI. This CDR3 contains 16 residues. CDR3 nucleotides: TGTGCCAGCTCACCACCGCGACTAGAGAGCTCCTACGAGCAGTACTTC. Translating it yields CASSPPRLESSYEQYF.